The 21 T cell receptor beta chains below all came from one sample that was sequenced in a study of human T cells and chemical hapten exposure. The sample's time point: patch test 1, 2 weeks after DPC sensitization. Treatment described: therapeutic diphenylcyclopropenone sensitization with weekly scalp DPC. TCRdb analysed the RACE reads with MiXCR anew, one entry per CDR3 protein. The sample has some 340,000 distinct CDR3 sequences, under 9% seen once. Sample: whole blood, taken in connection with sensitization to the hapten diphenylcyclopropenone (DPC). These receptor sequences come from a woman aged 18-29 years with alopecia areata. Some clones in this sample may be carry-over from other donors' samples.

There are many counts of this clonotype. The chain is built from TRBV5-1 and TRBJ2-4; tentatively, D is TRBD1 (5 bases). The V and J ends lost 1 base and 7 bases respectively, with 18 bases between them. Germline V gene sequence: CDR1 SGHRS, CDR2 YFSETQ. This CDR3 spans 16 amino acids. The CDR3 loop reads CASSLPLGRAGNIQYF. Here the CDR3 DNA reads TGCGCCAGCAGCTTGCCCCTCGGCCGGGCAGGGAACATTCAGTACTTC.

The V call is TRBV11-3, the J call TRBJ2-1, with a weak D call TRBD2 (5 bases). The CDR3 has 13 amino acids. The germline gives CDR1 SGHNT, CDR2 YENEEA. Trimming cost V 3 bases and J 7 bases, with 10 bases left between them. The CDR3 bases are TGTGCCAGCAGCTTTGGGGAGAGAAATGAGCAGTTCTTC. Its translation: CASSFGERNEQFF.

In this sample, this clonotype turned up a few times. The chain links TRBV7-9 to TRBJ2-1, with 8 bases identical to TRBD2. CDR1 and CDR2 from the germline V gene are SEHNR and FQNEAQ (reference sequence). J gave up 7 bases and V 2 bases, and 7 bases lay outside the gene matches. CDR3 length: 15 residues. CDR3 protein: CASSLSGGGRNEQFF. CDR3 bases: TGTGCCAGCAGCTTAAGTGGCGGGGGGAGGAATGAGCAGTTCTTC.

This clonotype was seen ten or more times. The chain carries TRBV6-5 and TRBJ1-6; possibly TRBD1 for D (5 bases). The germline V and J ends were trimmed by 5 bases and 9 bases, with 14 bases remaining between them. The CDR3 totals 14 residues. Germline CDR1 MNHEY, CDR2 SVGAGI. DNA for the CDR3: TGTGCCAGCAGTCCCGGGACCAGGGCTTCACCCCTCCACTTT. It translates to CASSPGTRASPLHF.

The J gene is TRBJ2-7, the V gene TRBV4-1, with TRBD1 identical over 8 bases. The CDR3 contains 18 residues. Trimming removed 2 bases from V and 7 bases from J; junction bases left unmatched: 19. In germline, CDR1 is MGHRA, CDR2 YSYEKL. As DNA, the CDR3 is TGCGCCAGCAGCCAACAAGGACAGGGCCCCCGTGAGAGGGATGAGCAGTACTTC. Translating it yields CASSQQGQGPRERDEQYF.

This clonotype was counted a few times. The V and J genes are TRBV9 and TRBJ2-3; D possibly uses TRBD1 or TRBD2 (5 bases each). The CDR3 has 14 amino acids. The germline V and J ends were trimmed by 4 bases and 4 bases, with 13 bases remaining between them. The V gene's germline CDR1 is SGDLS and CDR2 YYNGEE. The CDR3 here is CASSYPGAPDTQYF. CDR3 DNA: TGTGCCAGCAGCTACCCCGGGGCCCCAGATACGCAGTATTTT.

This clonotype came up many times. The V and J genes are TRBV29-1 and TRBJ1-2, with TRBD1 as a possible D gene (5 bases). The CDR3 runs 13 residues. Trimming removed 3 bases from V and 7 bases from J, with 15 bases in between. CDR1 and CDR2 from the germline V gene are SQVTM and ANQGSEA. CDR3: CSVDLQASAGYTF. CDR3 sequence (DNA): TGCAGCGTTGATCTACAGGCATCCGCTGGCTACACCTTC.

This clonotype was seen repeatedly, ten times or more. This chain connects TRBV28 to TRBJ2-3; D is perhaps TRBD1 or TRBD2 (5 bases each). Per the germline V gene, CDR1 is MDHEN and CDR2 is SYDVKM. Trimming stripped 5 bases from V and 2 bases from J, with 20 bases between. This CDR3 has 17 residues. The chain's CDR3 is CASSAIKGTLNTDTQYF. The CDR3 DNA sequence: TGTGCCAGCAGTGCCATAAAGGGGACGCTTAACACAGATACGCAGTATTTT.

This clonotype has at least ten counts. The chain combines TRBV12-3 or TRBV12-4 with TRBJ2-7; D possibly corresponds to TRBD1 (5 bases). Trimming took off 10 bases at V and 3 bases at J, with 19 bases between the two ends. The CDR3 has 14 amino acids. CDR3 amino acids: CAILWGADRYEQYF. DNA for the CDR3: TGTGCCATCCTATGGGGCGCAGATCGCTACGAGCAGTACTTC.

This chain connects TRBV2 to TRBJ1-2; D is unclear. In germline, CDR1 is SNHLY, CDR2 FYNNEI. Trimming removed 6 bases at V and 0 bases at J, with 8 bases between. CDR3 length equals 13 residues. In DNA form, the CDR3 reads TGTGCCAGCAGGGTCACTACTAACTATGGCTACACCTTC. Its protein product is CASRVTTNYGYTF.

The CDR3 here is CASRENPSLEQYF. For the CDR3, the DNA is TGTGCGTCGAGGGAGAACCCATCCCTGGAGCAGTACTTC. The chain employs TRBV28 and TRBJ2-7, with D possibly TRBD2 on 5 matching bases. The CDR3 has 13 residues. Germline CDR1 is MDHEN and CDR2 is SYDVKM.

This clonotype showed up many times. CDR3 DNA: TGTGCCAGCAGTTTTCGAAGGGGGGGGAACAATCAGCCCCAGCATTTT. It translates to CASSFRRGGNNQPQHF. V and J are TRBV6-2 or TRBV6-3 and TRBJ1-5; D possibly corresponds to TRBD1 (6 bases). This CDR3 comprises 16 residues. Trimming removed 4 bases at V and 3 bases at J, with 16 bases between. Looked up from germline, CDR1 is MNHEY and CDR2 is SVGEGT.

The chain joins TRBV5-1 to TRBJ2-4; D is unresolved. V lost 0 bases, J lost 5 bases, and 9 bases lay in between. The CDR3 runs 14 residues. Germline V gene data show CDR1 as SGHRS and CDR2 as YFSETQ. This chain's CDR3 is CASSLDSTQNIQYF. The CDR3, as DNA: TGCGCCAGCAGCTTGGATTCGACTCAAAACATTCAGTACTTC. Together with reference TRBV5-1 and TRBJ2-4, the CDR3 gives the full variable domain: KAGVTQTPRYLIKTRGQQVTLSCSPISGHRSVSWYQQTPGQGLQFLFEYFSETQRNKGNFPGRFSGRQFSNSRSEMNVSTLELGDSALYLCASSLDSTQNIQYFGAGTRLSVL.

This clonotype came up many times. V and J are TRBV12-3 or TRBV12-4 and TRBJ2-3; D is undetermined. V was shortened by 6 bases and J by 4 bases, with 11 bases between the two germline ends. The CDR3 covers 13 residues. The CDR3 here is CASSVDLSDTQYF. The DNA for the CDR3 is TGTGCCAGCAGCGTCGACCTATCAGATACGCAGTATTTT.

This clonotype came up many times. This chain links TRBV9 with TRBJ2-3; tentative D call: TRBD1 (7 bases). The CDR3 covers 16 residues. The V end lost 4 bases, the J end lost 2 bases, and 17 bases lay between the germline ends. Germline V gives CDR1 SGDLS, CDR2 YYNGEE. The chain's CDR3 is CASSLQGGWNTDTQYF. The CDR3 nucleotides are TGTGCCAGCAGCCTTCAGGGGGGATGGAACACAGATACGCAGTATTTT.

The chain is built from TRBV13 and TRBJ1-6; D is perhaps TRBD1 (5 bases). The CDR3 covers 16 residues. Trimming left V 0 bases short and J 7 bases short, with 13 bases between. Germline V gene lookup returns CDR1 PRHDT and CDR2 FYEKMQ (reference sequence). This CDR3 is CASSLGGGTNNSPLHF. In DNA form, the CDR3 reads TGTGCCAGCAGCTTAGGCGGGGGGACCAACAATTCACCCCTCCACTTT. Filled out from reference TRBV13 and TRBJ1-6, the complete variable domain reads AAGVIQSPRHLIKEKRETATLKCYPIPRHDTVYWYQQGPGQDPQFLISFYEKMQSDKGSIPDRFSAQQFSDYHSELNMSSLELGDSALYFCASSLGGGTNNSPLHFGNGTRLTVT.

This clonotype showed up just once. V usage is TRBV6-5 and J usage is TRBJ2-3, with 7 nucleotides matching TRBD2. V shed 6 bases, J shed 2 bases, and the junction held 5 bases outside the gene matches. This CDR3 is 14 amino acids long. Germline V CDR1 and CDR2: MNHEY, SVGAGI. This CDR3 reads CASRSGGTTDTQYF. Written as DNA, the CDR3 is TGTGCCAGCAGGTCGGGGGGAACCACAGATACGCAGTATTTT.

Only a few counts were recorded for this clonotype. The V and J genes are TRBV29-1 and TRBJ2-6; D remains ambiguous. Per the germline V gene, CDR1 is SQVTM and CDR2 is ANQGSEA. The V gene lost 2 bases and the J gene lost 4 bases, with 6 bases spanning the gap. The length of the CDR3 is 13 residues. CDR3 in amino acids: CSVERAGANVLTF. CDR3 bases: TGCAGCGTTGAAAGGGCAGGGGCCAACGTCCTGACTTTC.

This chain links TRBV29-1 with TRBJ1-1; D gene uncertain. The CDR3 runs 13 residues. Deletions cut 4 bases from V and 0 bases from J, with 9 bases between. The germline CDR1 and CDR2 sequences are SQVTM and ANQGSEA. The CDR3 sequence is CSVVRNMNTEAFF. CDR3 nucleotides: TGCAGCGTTGTTCGGAATATGAACACTGAAGCTTTCTTT.

This clonotype was counted at least ten times. CDR3 protein: CASSVEGQGTDTQYF. CDR3 DNA sequence: TGTGCCAGCAGTGTAGAGGGACAGGGCACAGATACGCAGTATTTT. The genes are TRBV6-4 and TRBJ2-3; TRBD1 matches 8 bases. The CDR3 extends over 15 amino acids. Germline CDR1 and CDR2: MRHNA and SNTAGT. V lost 4 bases to trimming and J lost 1 base; unmatched junction nucleotides: 4.

The gene calls are TRBV25-1 and TRBJ2-3; 7 bases are shared with TRBD2. In germline, CDR1 is MGHDK, CDR2 SYGVNS. CDR3 length: 17 amino acids. Germline trimming cut 1 base from V and 2 bases from J; bases unmatched to any gene: 9. DNA of the CDR3: TGTGCCAGCAGTGAATGGGGGGGGACTTTCCTCACAGATACGCAGTATTTT. Translated, it gives CASSEWGGTFLTDTQYF.